The following is a T cell receptor beta chain sequence with its context. The target of this receptor is not known. Qualities for individual bases were not recorded, and no much larger clone is one base off. TCR CDR3 regions were amplified from genomic DNA by multiplex PCR using the deep immunoSEQ assay. For each cell subset, the extracted genomic DNA was distributed evenly across all wells of several immunoSEQ 96-well plates, and each plate served as one replicate. For sorted subsets, each replicate PCR was loaded with 150 to 250 ng genomic DNA, equivalent to about 30,000 T cell genomes. Purified libraries were quantified with a Qubit 3.0 fluorometer, sized on a Bioanalyzer 2100, and re-quantified with the KAPA Library Quantification kit. Every immunoSEQ 96-well plate was sequenced on a separate single-read 150-cycle Illumina NextSeq 550 flow cell. The study's own analysis went as follows. Because the immunoSEQ output held only junctional sequences and lacked quality scores, the filtering could not match the filtering applied to full-length reads. Sequences were annotated with PyIR, a Python wrapper for IgBLAST v1.9, and V/J genes and CDR3 were assigned using IMGT germline references. Any read was removed if the V/J assignment was weak (E-value above 1e-6), the CDR3 was missing, or the read contained stop codons, out-of-frame junctions, or ambiguous translated residues. V3J clonotypes were defined as sequences sharing an identical inferred V gene, J gene, and CDR3 amino acid sequence. To compute the percentage overlap between repertoires, the number of shared unique clonotypes was divided by the size of the smaller repertoire. Richness of each repertoire was evaluated using RTK rarefaction, the Chao1 estimator, and Recon v2.1 estimates of unobserved clonotypes. Generation probabilities were computed with OLGA for all TCRbeta clonotypes obtained by the gDNA method from four donors. The clones in this table, taken by TCRdb from immuneACCESS, are in-frame only. Not every clone is retained; where verified, under half of the shortfall comes from an unresolved V gene, and the cause of the rest is unknown. V, J and clone size are those of that table, while D and trimming were read from the DNA. Across this sample there are some 2,100,000 clones, with roughly 91% seen only once. The biggest ten clones account for about 1.5% of the sample.

Reading from cysteine to phenylalanine, the CDR3 counts 14 amino acids. Just the 42-base CDR3 DNA is kept, in frame starting at base 1. V sheds 4 bases and J sheds 5 bases, leaving 11 bases between their ends. The germline V gene yields SGHDN for CDR1 and FVKESK for CDR2. For the CD8 naive samples, CD45RO-negative cells were positively selected for CCR7, yielding a CD45RA+CCR7+ population from which TemRA cells were excluded. Donors were healthy HIV-negative adults with no recently reported acute infections or vaccinations. Only Caucasian adults living in Nashville, Tennessee, USA were represented among the donors. Blood was obtained by leukapheresis, after which PBMCs were separated by Ficoll-Histopaque density gradient centrifugation and cryopreserved in liquid nitrogen vapor phase. Analytical flow cytometry was used to check the purity and quantity of every magnetically sorted T cell population. Genomic DNA was isolated from each sorted fraction and quantified by UV absorbance on a Nanodrop 2000c.

These data are taken from a study of shared clonotypes between healthy human individuals (dated by TCRdb to 2018 to 2020). Concerning the study at large: The cohort included a few men and a couple of women between 18 and 49 years of age. For each donor, CD4 naive and CD4 memory were each given three plates, CD8 naive was given two plates, and CD8 memory was given one plate. Blood TCR repertoires of a handful of healthy adults were deeply sequenced to estimate repertoire size and the extent of clonotype sharing between individuals. Libraries were prepared and TCR repertoires were sequenced by different laboratories using diverse techniques, in order to increase sequencing depth and limit assay-specific biases. Each donor's leukapheresis produced roughly between roughly 0.85 and 9.5 billion PBMCs. What the authors observed across the whole study: Even with the large sequencing depth, rarefaction of the sorted-subset datasets indicated that sequencing was incomplete. Larger estimated clonotype richness was generally found for naive subsets than for memory subsets. Compared with non-shared clonotypes, clonotypes shared by all four sorted-subset donors had higher generation probabilities. Only blood was sampled, and tissue TCR repertoires likely differ from those in blood. Because the study included a small number of donors, the genetic and exposure-history diversity represented was limited. Across four donors, 4.5% to 6.5% of naive CD4, approximately 4% of naive CD8, 2.3% of memory CD4, and 0.4% to 0.45% of memory CD8 clonotypes were shared. Based on pairwise subsampling, the degree of clonotype sharing among donors was expected to be affected by sequencing depth.

The sample taken for sequencing was naive CD8+ T cells from PBMCs. The sample's cell subset or site label, decoded: CD45RA+CCR7+. The clonotype was recovered from a man aged 18 to 29 in good health. Some clones in this sample may be carry-over from other donors' samples. In this chain, TRBV14 is recombined with TRBJ1-4; tentative D gene TRBD1, with 5 bases matching. CDR3 sequence: CASSRRTWNEKLFF. DNA sequence: TGTGCCAGCAGCCGACGGACATGGAATGAAAAACTGTTTTTT.